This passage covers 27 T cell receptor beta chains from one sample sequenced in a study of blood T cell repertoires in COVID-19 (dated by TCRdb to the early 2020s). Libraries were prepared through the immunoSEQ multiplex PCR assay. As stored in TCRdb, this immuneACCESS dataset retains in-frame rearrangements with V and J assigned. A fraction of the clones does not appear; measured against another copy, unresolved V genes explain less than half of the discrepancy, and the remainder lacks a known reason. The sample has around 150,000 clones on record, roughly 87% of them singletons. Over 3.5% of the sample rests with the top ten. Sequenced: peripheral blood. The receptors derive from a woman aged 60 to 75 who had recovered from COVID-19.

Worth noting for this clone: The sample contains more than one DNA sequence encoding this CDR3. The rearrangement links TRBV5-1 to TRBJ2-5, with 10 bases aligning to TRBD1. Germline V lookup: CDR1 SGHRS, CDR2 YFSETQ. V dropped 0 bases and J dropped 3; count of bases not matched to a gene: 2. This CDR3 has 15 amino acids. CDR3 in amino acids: CASSLAGTGEETQYF. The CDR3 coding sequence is TGCGCCAGCAGCTTGGCGGGGACAGGGGAAGAGACCCAGTACTTC.

The CDR3 is CASSLRVGNTGELFF. In DNA, the CDR3 is TGCGCCAGCAGCCTCAGGGTAGGGAACACCGGGGAGCTGTTTTTT. The chain links TRBV5-1 to TRBJ2-2, with a tentative D call TRBD1 (5 bases). V gave up 4 bases and J gave up 1 base, with 11 bases separating them. Per germline, CDR1 SGHRS and CDR2 YFSETQ. The CDR3 consists of 15 residues. The whole variable domain, remainder taken from reference TRBV5-1 and TRBJ2-2, is KAGVTQTPRYLIKTRGQQVTLSCSPISGHRSVSWYQQTPGQGLQFLFEYFSETQRNKGNFPGRFSGRQFSNSRSEMNVSTLELGDSALYLCASSLRVGNTGELFFGEGSRLTVL.

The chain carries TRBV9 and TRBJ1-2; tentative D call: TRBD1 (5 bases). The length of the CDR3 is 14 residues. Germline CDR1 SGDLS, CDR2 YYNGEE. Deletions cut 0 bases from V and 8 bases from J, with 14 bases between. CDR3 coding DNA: TGTGCCAGCAGCGTAGCTTTGGCAGCAGGGGGCTACACCTTC. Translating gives CASSVALAAGGYTF.

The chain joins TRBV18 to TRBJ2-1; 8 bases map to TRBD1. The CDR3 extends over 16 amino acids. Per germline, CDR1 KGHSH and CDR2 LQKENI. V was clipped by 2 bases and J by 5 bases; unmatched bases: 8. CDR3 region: CASSPRTGSGNNEQFF. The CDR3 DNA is TGTGCCAGCTCACCAAGGACAGGGAGTGGGAACAATGAGCAGTTCTTC.

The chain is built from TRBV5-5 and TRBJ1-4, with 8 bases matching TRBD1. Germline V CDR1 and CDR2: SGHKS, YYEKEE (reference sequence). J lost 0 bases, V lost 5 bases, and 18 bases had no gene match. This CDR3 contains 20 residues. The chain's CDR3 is CASSSSDRDLGHATNEKLFF. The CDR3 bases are TGTGCCAGCAGTTCATCGGACAGGGATTTGGGACATGCAACTAATGAAAAACTGTTTTTT.

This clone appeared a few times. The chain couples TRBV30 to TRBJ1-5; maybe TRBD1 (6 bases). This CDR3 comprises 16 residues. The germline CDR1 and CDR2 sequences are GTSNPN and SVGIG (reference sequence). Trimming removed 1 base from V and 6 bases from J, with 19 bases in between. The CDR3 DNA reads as TGTGCCTGGAGTGCTCATTCGACACAGGGAGCTCAGCCCCAGCATTTT. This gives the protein CAWSAHSTQGAQPQHF.

The CDR3 nucleotides are TGTGCCACTCTTTTGGGACAGGGTTTTGGTCACCAAGAGACCCAGTACTTC. Translation: CATLLGQGFGHQETQYF. The V and J genes are TRBV10-3 and TRBJ2-5; 9 bases are shared with TRBD1. The V segment lost 10 bases and the J segment 0 bases; nucleotides outside the gene matches: 15. Germline CDR1 is ENHRY and CDR2 is SYGVKD. CDR3 length: 17 residues.

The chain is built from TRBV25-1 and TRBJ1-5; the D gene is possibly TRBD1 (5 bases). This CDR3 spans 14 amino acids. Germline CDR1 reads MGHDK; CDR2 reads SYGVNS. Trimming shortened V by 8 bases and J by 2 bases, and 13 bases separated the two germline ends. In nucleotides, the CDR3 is TGTGCCAGCCAGGACATCGGTGGCAATCAGCCCCAGCATTTT. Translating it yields CASQDIGGNQPQHF.

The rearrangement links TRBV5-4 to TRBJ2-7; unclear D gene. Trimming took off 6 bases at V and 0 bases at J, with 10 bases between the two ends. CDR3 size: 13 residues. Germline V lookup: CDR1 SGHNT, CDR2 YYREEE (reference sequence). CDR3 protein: CASKSPSSYEQYF. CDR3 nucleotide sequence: TGTGCCAGCAAGTCTCCTAGCTCCTACGAGCAGTACTTC.

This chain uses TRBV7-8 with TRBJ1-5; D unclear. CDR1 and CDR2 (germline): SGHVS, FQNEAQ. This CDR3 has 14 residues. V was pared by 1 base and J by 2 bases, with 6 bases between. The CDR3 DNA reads TGTGCCAGCAGCTTAGAGTCAGGCAATCAGCCCCAGCATTTT. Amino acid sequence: CASSLESGNQPQHF.

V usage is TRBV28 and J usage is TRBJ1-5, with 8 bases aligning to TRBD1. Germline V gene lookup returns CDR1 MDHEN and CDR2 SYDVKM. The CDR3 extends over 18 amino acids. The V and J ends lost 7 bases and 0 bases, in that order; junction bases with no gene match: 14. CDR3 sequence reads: CASKAGTGGFYSNQPQHF. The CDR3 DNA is TGTGCCAGCAAGGCCGGGACAGGAGGATTCTATAGCAATCAGCCCCAGCATTTT.

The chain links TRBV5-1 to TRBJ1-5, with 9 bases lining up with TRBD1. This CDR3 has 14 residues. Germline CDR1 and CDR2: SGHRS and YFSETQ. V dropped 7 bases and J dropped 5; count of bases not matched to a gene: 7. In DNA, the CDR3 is TGCGCCAGCCGGCCGACAGGGGGGGATCAGCCCCAGCATTTT. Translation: CASRPTGGDQPQHF.

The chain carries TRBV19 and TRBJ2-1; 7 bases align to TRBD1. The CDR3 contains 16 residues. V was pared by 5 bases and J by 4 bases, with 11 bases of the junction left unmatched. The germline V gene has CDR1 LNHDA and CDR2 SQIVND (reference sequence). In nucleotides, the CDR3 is TGTGCCAGTAGTGTTACAGGGGTACGGGGTTACAATGAGCAGTTCTTC. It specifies CASSVTGVRGYNEQFF.

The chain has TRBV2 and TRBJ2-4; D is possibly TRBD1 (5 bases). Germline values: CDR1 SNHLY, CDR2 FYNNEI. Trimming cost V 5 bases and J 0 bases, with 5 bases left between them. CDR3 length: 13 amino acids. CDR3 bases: TGTGCCAGCAGTACAGGAGCCAAAAACATTCAGTACTTC. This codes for CASSTGAKNIQYF.

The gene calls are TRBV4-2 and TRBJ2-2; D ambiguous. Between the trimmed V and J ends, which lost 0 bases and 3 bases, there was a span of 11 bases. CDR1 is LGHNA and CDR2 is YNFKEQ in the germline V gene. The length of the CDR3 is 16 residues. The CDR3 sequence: CASSQERLRDTGELFF. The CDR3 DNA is TGTGCCAGCAGCCAAGAGAGGCTACGGGACACCGGGGAGCTGTTTTTT.

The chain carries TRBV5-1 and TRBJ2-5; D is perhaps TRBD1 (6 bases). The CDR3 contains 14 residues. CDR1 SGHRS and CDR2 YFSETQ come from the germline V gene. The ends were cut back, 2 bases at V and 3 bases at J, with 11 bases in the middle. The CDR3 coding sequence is TGCGCCAGCAGCTTACAGGGTGTGGAAGAGACCCAGTACTTC. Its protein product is CASSLQGVEETQYF.

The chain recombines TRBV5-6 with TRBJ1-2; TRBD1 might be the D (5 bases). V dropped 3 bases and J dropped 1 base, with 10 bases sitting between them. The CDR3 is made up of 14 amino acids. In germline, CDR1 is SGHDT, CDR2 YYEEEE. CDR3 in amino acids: CASSSGLNNYGYTF. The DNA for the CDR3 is TGTGCCAGCAGCTCAGGGCTTAATAACTATGGCTACACCTTC. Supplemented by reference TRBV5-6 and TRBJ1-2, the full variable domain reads DAGVTQSPTHLIKTRGQQVTLRCSPKSGHDTVSWYQQALGQGPQFIFQYYEEEERQRGNFPDRFSGHQFPNYSSELNVNALLLGDSALYLCASSSGLNNYGYTFGSGTRLTVV.

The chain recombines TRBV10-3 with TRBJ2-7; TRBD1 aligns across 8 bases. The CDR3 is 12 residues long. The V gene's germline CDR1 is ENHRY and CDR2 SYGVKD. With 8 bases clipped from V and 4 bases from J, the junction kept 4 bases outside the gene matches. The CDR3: CAIGGQEYEQYF. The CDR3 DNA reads TGTGCCATCGGGGGACAGGAGTACGAGCAGTACTTC.

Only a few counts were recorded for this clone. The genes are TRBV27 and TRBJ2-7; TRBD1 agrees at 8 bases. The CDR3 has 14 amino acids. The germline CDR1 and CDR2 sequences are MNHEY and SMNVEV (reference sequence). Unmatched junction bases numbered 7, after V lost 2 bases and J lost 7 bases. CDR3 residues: CASSLAGGVMEQYF. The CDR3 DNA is TGTGCCAGCAGTTTAGCAGGGGGCGTAATGGAGCAGTACTTC.

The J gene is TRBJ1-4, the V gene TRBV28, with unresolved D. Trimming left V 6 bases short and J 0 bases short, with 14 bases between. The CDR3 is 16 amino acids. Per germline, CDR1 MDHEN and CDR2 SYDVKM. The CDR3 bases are TGTGCCAGCAGCCCCCCCACGGGAACAACTAATGAAAAACTGTTTTTT. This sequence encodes CASSPPTGTTNEKLFF.

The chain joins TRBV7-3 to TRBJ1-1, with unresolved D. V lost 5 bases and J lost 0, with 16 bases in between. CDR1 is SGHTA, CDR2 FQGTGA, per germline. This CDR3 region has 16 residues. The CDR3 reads CASSPSREVLNTEAFF. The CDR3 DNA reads TGTGCCAGCAGCCCCTCCCGCGAGGTTTTGAACACTGAAGCTTTCTTT.

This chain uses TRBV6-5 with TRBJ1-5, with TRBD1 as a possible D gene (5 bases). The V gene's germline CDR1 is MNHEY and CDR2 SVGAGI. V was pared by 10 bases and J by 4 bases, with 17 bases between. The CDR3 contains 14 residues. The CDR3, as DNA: TGTGCCATCCAGGGAGGGGCCGTTAATCAGCCCCAGCATTTT. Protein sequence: CAIQGGAVNQPQHF.

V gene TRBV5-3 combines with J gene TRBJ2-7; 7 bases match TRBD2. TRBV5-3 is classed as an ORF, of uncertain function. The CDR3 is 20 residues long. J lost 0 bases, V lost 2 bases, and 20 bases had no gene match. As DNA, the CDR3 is TGTGCCAGAAGCTTTAATCAGTTCTATGCGGGACTAACTACCTCCTACGAGCAGTACTTC. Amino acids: CARSFNQFYAGLTTSYEQYF.

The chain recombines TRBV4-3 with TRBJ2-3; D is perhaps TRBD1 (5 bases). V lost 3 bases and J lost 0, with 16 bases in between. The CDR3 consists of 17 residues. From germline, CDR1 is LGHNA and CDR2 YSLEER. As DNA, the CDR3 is TGCGCCAGCAGCCAGAACCCGACAGCCACTAGCACAGATACGCAGTATTTT. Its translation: CASSQNPTATSTDTQYF.

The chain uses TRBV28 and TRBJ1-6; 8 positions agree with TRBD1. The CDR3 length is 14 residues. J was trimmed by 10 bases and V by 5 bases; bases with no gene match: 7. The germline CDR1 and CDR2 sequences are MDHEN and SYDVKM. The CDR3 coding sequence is TGTGCCAGCAGTCGACAGGGGCTCGAATCACCCCTCCACTTT. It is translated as CASSRQGLESPLHF.

The CDR3 DNA reads TGTGCCAGTAGTAGGAGCCAAGAGACCCAGTACTTC. Its protein is CASSRSQETQYF. V usage is TRBV19 and J usage is TRBJ2-5; D not certain. V was cut by 4 bases and J by 1 base, with 4 bases left in between. The germline CDR1 and CDR2 sequences are LNHDA and SQIVND (reference sequence). This CDR3 contains 12 residues.

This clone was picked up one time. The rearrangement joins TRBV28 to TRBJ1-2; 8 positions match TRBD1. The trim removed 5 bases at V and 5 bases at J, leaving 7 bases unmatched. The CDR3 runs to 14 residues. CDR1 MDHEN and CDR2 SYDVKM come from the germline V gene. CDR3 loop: CASSSRGREYGYTF. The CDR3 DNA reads TGTGCCAGCAGTAGCAGGGGGCGAGAGTATGGCTACACCTTC.